The 28 T cell receptor beta chains given below trace back to one sample, sequenced in a study of T cell repertoires in cytomegalovirus infection. These receptors have no known antigen. TCRdb reprocessed the reads with MiXCR, giving one entry per CDR3 protein. This sample has 650,000 to 900,000 distinct CDR3 sequences, with 29% found just once. The sample was cultured CD8+ T cells from PBMCs, taken from culture after CMV antigen stimulation. These receptors all come from a human donor in good health (CMV status not recorded). Some clones in this sample may be carry-over from other donors' samples.

This clonotype was seen many times. For the CDR3, the DNA is TGTGCCAGCAGCTTAGACAGGGGGCGGGTTTCACCCCTCCACTTT. Protein sequence: CASSLDRGRVSPLHF. The chain has TRBV7-2 and TRBJ1-6; 9 nucleotides match TRBD1. With 1 base clipped from V and 9 bases from J, the junction kept 4 bases outside the gene matches. This CDR3 is built from 15 residues. CDR1 and CDR2 (germline): SGHTA, FQGNSA.

This clonotype was recorded only once. The rearrangement joins TRBV15 to TRBJ1-5; no reliable D call. The V end lost 1 base, the J end lost 0 bases, and 13 bases lay between the germline ends. The CDR3 length is 17 residues. Looked up from germline, CDR1 is LNHNV and CDR2 is YYDKDF (reference sequence). In nucleotides, the CDR3 is TGTGCCACCAGCAGAGTCGGGCTCGAAAATAGCAATCAGCCCCAGCATTTT. Its translation is CATSRVGLENSNQPQHF.

This clonotype was counted between two and nine times. The chain links TRBV2 to TRBJ1-4; TRBD1 agrees at 7 bases. This CDR3 spans 15 amino acids. After removal of 1 base from V and 8 bases from J, the junction contained 7 bases not matched to a gene. The germline CDR1 and CDR2 sequences are SNHLY and FYNNEI. The CDR3 DNA reads as TGTGCCAGCAGTGAAGAGTATAGGGGGCGCGAAAAACTGTTTTTT. Its translation: CASSEEYRGREKLFF.

The gene calls are TRBV4-1 and TRBJ2-2, with 7 bases aligning to TRBD1. The germline V gene encodes CDR1 MGHRA and CDR2 YSYEKL. This CDR3 has 15 amino acids. Trimming took 6 bases from V and 4 from J; bases not matched to a gene: 8. The chain's CDR3 is CASSYSRQGTGELFF. CDR3 DNA sequence: TGCGCCAGCAGTTACAGTCGACAGGGCACCGGGGAGCTGTTTTTT.

The sample holds many counts of this clonotype. This chain connects TRBV7-9 to TRBJ1-2; D gene ambiguous. The CDR3 sequence is 12 residues long. Germline CDR1 and CDR2: SEHNR and FQNEAQ (reference sequence). V lost 8 bases and J 1 base, leaving 8 bases between the germline ends. The CDR3 sequence: CASGVHNYGYTF. The CDR3 coding sequence is TGTGCCAGCGGGGTCCATAACTATGGCTACACCTTC.

This clonotype has more than one count but fewer than ten. The chain joins TRBV19 to TRBJ2-7, with TRBD2 matching 12 bases. This CDR3 spans 13 amino acids. Germline V gene sequence: CDR1 LNHDA, CDR2 SQIVND (reference sequence). V shed 5 bases and J 6 bases; nucleotides not matched to a gene: 2. The CDR3 protein is CASSSGLAGEQYV. The CDR3 nucleotides read TGTGCCAGTAGTTCGGGACTAGCGGGCGAGCAGTACGTC.

This clonotype was counted at least ten times. This chain joins TRBV2 and TRBJ2-3; no clear D gene. From germline, CDR1 is SNHLY and CDR2 FYNNEI. The CDR3 sequence is 16 residues long. V shed 6 bases and J shed 4 bases, with 20 bases lying between them. DNA of the CDR3: TGTGCCAGCAGGGCCACCGGATCGGGCTTTGCAGATACGCAGTATTTT. It codes for CASRATGSGFADTQYF. Based on the CDR3 plus reference TRBV2 and TRBJ2-3, the full variable domain is EPEVTQTPSHQVTQMGQEVILRCVPISNHLYFYWYRQILGQKVEFLVSFYNNEISEKSEIFDDQFSVERPDGSNFTLKIRSTKLEDSAMYFCASRATGSGFADTQYFGPGTRLTVL.

A single count supports this clonotype. The CDR3 does not close with the conserved phenylalanine or tryptophan, likely indicating a read error. The J gene is TRBJ1-6, the V gene TRBV6-6; D gene ambiguous. This CDR3 is 12 amino acids long. The germline V gene encodes CDR1 MNHNY and CDR2 SVGAGI (reference sequence). V lost 4 bases and J lost 10, with 8 bases in between. Here the CDR3 reads CASSSVKSPLHS. The CDR3 nucleotides read TGTGCCAGCAGTTCAGTGAAGTCACCCCTCCACTCT.

This clonotype was recorded a few times. The V call is TRBV20-1, the J call TRBJ2-3; D is perhaps TRBD1 (5 bases). Germline V gene data show CDR1 as DFQATT and CDR2 as SNEGSKA (reference sequence). V lost 6 bases to trimming and J lost 7 bases, with 17 bases between them. CDR3 size: 13 residues. CDR3 residues: CSAEGQASNTQYF. The CDR3 DNA sequence: TGCAGTGCCGAAGGACAAGCAAGTAATACGCAGTATTTT.

This clonotype came up a few times. CDR3 sequence: CASSDPGTGYGYTF. The CDR3 region has the DNA TGTGCCAGCAGTGACCCCGGGACAGGGTATGGCTACACCTTC. This chain connects TRBV6-4 to TRBJ1-2, with TRBD1 matching 9 bases. Looked up from germline, CDR1 is MRHNA and CDR2 is SNTAGT. CDR3 length: 14 residues. J lost 5 bases, V lost 2 bases, and 3 bases had no gene match.

CDR3 protein: CASSYLGVYDEQYV. The CDR3 coding sequence is TGTGCCAGCAGTTACCTAGGGGTTTATGACGAGCAGTACGTC. The chain uses TRBV6-2 or TRBV6-3 and TRBJ2-7, with a tentative D call TRBD1 (5 bases). The CDR3 sequence is 14 residues long. Looked up from germline, CDR1 is MNHEY and CDR2 is SVGEGT. V gave up 2 bases and J gave up 5 bases, with 13 bases separating them.

The chain uses TRBV20-1 and TRBJ2-4; 9 nucleotides agree with TRBD1. Trimming removed 0 bases from V and 1 base from J; junction bases left unmatched: 4. The germline CDR1 and CDR2 sequences are DFQATT and SNEGSKA (reference sequence). The CDR3 spans 16 residues. The DNA for the CDR3 is TGCAGTGCTAGAGATTTGACAGGGGGGGCCAAAAACATTCAGTACTTC. Translating gives CSARDLTGGAKNIQYF.

This clonotype was observed a handful of times. V gene TRBV7-6 combines with J gene TRBJ2-3; D not resolved. Germline CDR1 reads SGHVS; CDR2 reads FNYEAQ. The ends were cut back, 1 base at V and 10 bases at J, with 30 bases in the middle. This CDR3 is built from 19 residues. For the CDR3, the DNA is TGTGCCAGCAGCTTAGTCATCCTACTATCATTCAAGCTTTCGGATGCGCAGTATTTT. It codes for CASSLVILLSFKLSDAQYF.

This chain connects TRBV6-6 to TRBJ2-7, with TRBD2 matching over 7 bases. CDR3 size: 14 residues. Germline CDR1 MNHNY, CDR2 SVGAGI (reference sequence). The junction had 11 bases not matched to a gene; V was cut back by 8 bases and J by 4 bases. The CDR3 region is CASSPSPGLYEQYV. The CDR3 DNA is TGTGCCAGCTCCCCTTCCCCGGGACTATACGAGCAGTACGTC.

This chain links TRBV29-1 with TRBJ1-1; 9 positions agree with TRBD1. The CDR3 extends over 14 amino acids. Germline CDR1 and CDR2: SQVTM and ANQGSEA. Trimming cost V 3 bases and J 5 bases; bases outside gene matches: 7. This CDR3 is CSVDGQGKRTEAFF. DNA for the CDR3: TGCAGCGTTGACGGACAGGGGAAGAGAACTGAAGCTTTCTTT.

This clonotype was found a few times. This rearrangement joins TRBV12-3 or TRBV12-4 to TRBJ2-3, with TRBD2 identical over 7 bases. The CDR3 is made up of 16 amino acids. Unmatched junction bases numbered 6, after V lost 3 bases and J lost 0 bases. The CDR3 here is CASSFGPGGSTDTQYF. CDR3 in DNA: TGTGCCAGCAGTTTCGGCCCGGGGGGAAGCACAGATACGCAGTATTTT.

The CDR3 coding sequence is TGTGCCAGCAGCTTAGGTGTGGGGGCGAACACCGGGGAGCTGTTTTTT. It is translated as CASSLGVGANTGELFF. The chain is built from TRBV7-6 and TRBJ2-2; perhaps D is TRBD1 or TRBD2 (5 bases each). V was pared by 1 base and J by 0 bases, with 9 bases between. The CDR3 runs to 16 residues. The V gene's germline CDR1 is SGHVS and CDR2 FNYEAQ.

This clonotype was detected only a few times. The chain couples TRBV19 to TRBJ2-7; D could derive from TRBD1 or TRBD2 (5 bases each). With 6 bases removed from V and 4 bases from J, the gap between germline ends came to 16 bases. The CDR3 is made up of 14 amino acids. In germline, CDR1 is LNHDA, CDR2 SQIVND (reference sequence). The CDR3 DNA reads as TGTGCCAGTAGCCTCTGGGGGATTGGTTACGAGCAGTACTTC. Protein: CASSLWGIGYEQYF.

The chain is built from TRBV9 and TRBJ1-2; D ambiguous. The CDR3 has 11 residues. With 4 bases removed from V and 8 bases from J, the gap between germline ends came to 9 bases. The germline V gene has CDR1 SGDLS and CDR2 YYNGEE. CDR3 sequence reads: CASSSREGYTF. CDR3 coding DNA: TGTGCCAGCAGCTCAAGGGAAGGCTACACCTTC.

This clonotype was recorded at least ten times. The J gene is TRBJ2-5, the V gene TRBV7-6; a weak D match, TRBD1 (6 bases). Trimming shortened V by 2 bases and J by 2 bases, and 18 bases separated the two germline ends. This CDR3 contains 17 residues. CDR1 and CDR2 (germline): SGHVS, FNYEAQ. The DNA of the CDR3 is TGTGCCAGCAGCTTATGGATAACAGGGTACCCACAAGAGACCCAGTACTTC. Protein: CASSLWITGYPQETQYF.

This sequence joins TRBV27 and TRBJ2-3, with D perhaps assigned TRBD1 or TRBD2 (6 bases each). CDR3 length: 14 amino acids. Germline CDR1 reads MNHEY; CDR2 reads SMNVEV (reference sequence). V was cut by 3 bases and J by 2 bases, with 9 bases left in between. The CDR3 sequence is CASSFGGNTDTQYF. CDR3 DNA: TGTGCCAGCAGTTTCGGGGGCAACACAGATACGCAGTATTTT.

This clonotype turned up a few times. CDR3 DNA sequence: TGTGCCAGCAGCTCGGAGGCTGCGGTACGTACCCAGTACTTC. Translation gives CASSSEAAVRTQYF. This rearrangement joins TRBV7-9 to TRBJ2-5; perhaps TRBD2 as D (5 bases). CDR1 and CDR2 from the germline V gene are SEHNR and FQNEAQ (reference sequence). Trimming took 4 bases from V and 8 from J, leaving 17 bases between them. CDR3 length: 14 amino acids. Drawing the rest from reference TRBV7-9 and TRBJ2-5, the complete variable domain is DTGVSQNPRHKITKRGQNVTFRCDPISEHNRLYWYRQTLGQGPEFLTYFQNEAQLEKSRLLSDRFSAERPKGSFSTLEIQRTEQGDSAMYLCASSSEAAVRTQYFGPGTRLLVL.

In this sample, this clonotype turned up a few times. V gene TRBV6-8 combines with J gene TRBJ1-5; weak D call: TRBD1 (5 bases). The CDR3 runs 15 residues. The germline V gene has CDR1 MNHGY and CDR2 SAAAGT. The ends were cut back, 5 bases at V and 5 bases at J, with 16 bases in the middle. CDR3 in DNA: TGTGCCAGCAGTCCGGAGGGCAGGGCCCATCAGCCCCAGCATTTT. It is translated as CASSPEGRAHQPQHF.

This clonotype was picked up one time. V and J are TRBV5-4 and TRBJ1-4; 7 bases are shared with TRBD1. The CDR3 runs 15 residues. The germline V gene encodes CDR1 SGHNT and CDR2 YYREEE (reference sequence). Trimming cost V 0 bases and J 5 bases; bases outside gene matches: 4. The CDR3 nucleotides are TGTGCCAGCAGCTTGGCGACAGGGTTCAATGAAAAACTGTTTTTT. Its translation is CASSLATGFNEKLFF.

To note about this clonotype: This may be a read error: a much more frequent sequence differs by one nucleotide. The rearrangement links TRBV7-2 to TRBJ2-2; TRBD1 matches at 7 bases. Trimming removed 6 bases from V and 6 bases from J; junction bases left unmatched: 13. The CDR3 spans 16 residues. CDR1 is SGHTA and CDR2 is FQGNSA in the germline V gene. DNA of the CDR3: TGTGCCAGCAGATTACCGACAGGGAGTTACCCCGGGGAGCTGTTTTTT. As protein: CASRLPTGSYPGELFF. The full variable domain, its missing parts supplied by reference TRBV7-2 and TRBJ2-2, is GAGVSQSPSNKVTEKGKDVELRCDPISGHTALYWYRQSLGQGLEFLIYFQGNSAPDKSGLPSDRFSAERTGGSVSTLTIQRTQQEDSAVYLCASRLPTGSYPGELFFGEGSRLTVL.

The chain joins TRBV4-1 to TRBJ1-5, with D possibly matching TRBD1 (6 bases). CDR1 is MGHRA and CDR2 is YSYEKL in the germline V gene. The CDR3 covers 14 residues. Trimming pared 6 bases from V and 4 bases from J, leaving 13 bases between. The CDR3 protein is CASSTDSTNQPQHF. In DNA, the CDR3 is TGCGCCAGCAGTACGGACAGTACGAATCAGCCCCAGCATTTT.

Only one count was recorded for this clonotype. The rearrangement joins TRBV5-6 to TRBJ2-7; D is possibly TRBD1 or TRBD2 (5 bases each). CDR3 size: 11 residues. Trimming shortened V by 4 bases and J by 7 bases, and 9 bases separated the two germline ends. CDR1 is SGHDT, CDR2 YYEEEE, per germline. In DNA form, the CDR3 reads TGTGCCAGCAGCGTGGGACGTGAGCAGTACGTC. The encoded protein is CASSVGREQYV.

The V gene is TRBV7-3, the J gene TRBJ2-1; the D gene is possibly TRBD2 (6 bases). V was cut by 5 bases and J by 8 bases, with 10 bases left in between. CDR3 length: 12 residues. CDR1 is SGHTA, CDR2 FQGTGA, per germline. The CDR3: CASSKGEDEQFF. The CDR3 DNA sequence: TGTGCCAGCAGCAAAGGGGAGGATGAGCAGTTCTTC.